This T cell receptor beta chain was identified during a study of T cells after yellow fever vaccination. TCRdb fed the 5' RACE reads into MiXCR, producing one record per CDR3 protein. The table shows some 670,000 distinct CDR3 sequences, with 9% to 15% occurring only once. The trim removed 6 bases at V and 3 bases at J, leaving 12 bases unmatched. Germline V lookup: CDR1 MDHEN, CDR2 SYDVKM. The CDR3 loop spans 16 amino acids. Overall study findings and caveats: A limited proportion of clonotypes was detected within both the CD4 and CD8 compartments. Weaker in magnitude, the secondary response showed a faster peak on day 5 versus 15. Among primary-vaccination clones, most reappeared after the booster, at about 95% for CD4 and about 90% for CD8. Abundant bulk-population clonotypes could contaminate the FACS-sorted repertoires.

This clonotype has just a few counts. Its antigen is unidentified. The specimen comprised PBMCs, sampled on the day of the yellow fever booster vaccination. This sequence joins TRBV28 and TRBJ2-7; 9 bases agree with TRBD2. This TCR derives from a man in his thirties or forties who received the YFV17D yellow fever vaccine. CDR3 nucleotide sequence: TGTGCCAGCAGACCTCTCGCTAGCGGGATTTACTACGAGCAGTACTTC. Encoded protein: CASRPLASGIYYEQYF.